This T cell receptor beta chain was captured in a study of blood T cells in healthy people across ages. Study-wide context: Capturing about one barcoded beta molecule per two T cells was achieved by template switching.

With 3 bases clipped from V and 11 bases from J, the junction kept 12 bases outside the gene matches. This CDR3 has 15 amino acids. From germline, CDR1 is SEHNR and CDR2 FQNEAQ (reference sequence). Study-wide findings and caveats: Age showed a roughly linear inverse relationship with TCR beta diversity per million T cells.

The second PCR ran about 6 to 11 cycles with a sample-barcoded 5' primer and J-beta primers. Tagging of each cDNA molecule was performed by a template-switch adaptor with 12 random nucleotides. Each CDR3 protein gets one entry after TCRdb re-called the 5' RACE reads with MiXCR. The sample includes around 800,000 distinct CDR3 sequences, about 55% seen only once; the top ten take roughly 40%. Details on this clonotype: Its antigen is unidentified.

Total RNA extraction produced at least 6 micrograms (per sample) for the study. Material for sequencing was blood. The rearrangement joins TRBV7-9 to TRBJ2-5, with 10 bases aligning to TRBD2. This clonotype was sampled from an elderly man in good health. DNA for the CDR3: TGTGCCAGCAGCTTCCCTAGCGGGAGTCTTAATGAGCAGTACTTC. Translating gives CASSFPSGSLNEQYF.